These 29 T cell receptor beta chains came from one sample sequenced in a study of PD-L1 blockade in urothelial cancer. This table comes from immunoSEQ multiplex PCR, and its TCRdb copy is limited to in-frame clones, with some not included. This sample has 33,000 or so clones, with around 80% found just once. This specimen consisted of PBMCs, obtained around atezolizumab (anti-PD-L1) treatment. The source of these receptors is a man aged 65-85 years with urothelial cancer.

The chain employs TRBV29-1 and TRBJ2-3; D perhaps matches TRBD2 (5 bases). The CDR3 has 20 amino acids. Germline V gene lookup returns CDR1 SQVTM and CDR2 ANQGSEA. V lost 4 bases to trimming and J lost 4 bases, with 33 bases between them. CDR3 coding DNA: TGCAGCGTTGGGGGAGCGGTAAGGGCTGGCCCTTCAATCCTGCCAGATACGCAGTATTTT. Translating gives CSVGGAVRAGPSILPDTQYF.

This clone was seen a few times. Germline is not matched at one junction end, which may reflect a read error. The chain employs TRBV2 and TRBJ2-7, with D possibly being TRBD2 (7 bases). Germline values: CDR1 SNHLY, CDR2 FYNNEI. This CDR3 comprises 12 residues. The CDR3 sequence is CASSEGGVEQYF. The CDR3 nucleotides read TGTGCCAGCAGCGAAGGGGGGGTCGAGCAGTACTTC.

The chain combines TRBV19 with TRBJ1-1; D may be TRBD1 (6 bases). Trimming removed 7 bases at V and 10 bases at J, with 19 bases between. The CDR3 covers 13 residues. Looked up from germline, CDR1 is LNHDA and CDR2 is SQIVND (reference sequence). As DNA, the CDR3 is TGTGCCAGTACCCTAAGGGGGGGAGCGAGAGCTTTCTTT. Protein: CASTLRGGARAFF.

The chain uses TRBV5-6 and TRBJ2-7; possibly TRBD1 for D (5 bases). Trimming shortened V by 2 bases and J by 0 bases, and 9 bases separated the two germline ends. The CDR3 covers 14 residues. The V gene's germline CDR1 is SGHDT and CDR2 YYEEEE. The CDR3 nucleotides are TGTGCCAGCAGCTTAGGGGTACCCTCCTACGAGCAGTACTTC. Residues: CASSLGVPSYEQYF.

This chain uses TRBV7-8 with TRBJ1-1, with 10 bases identical to TRBD1. Per germline, CDR1 SGHVS and CDR2 FQNEAQ. J lost 4 bases, V lost 4 bases, and 9 bases had no gene match. This CDR3 region has 16 residues. The CDR3 protein is CASSSLGTGELTEAFF. As DNA, the CDR3 is TGTGCCAGCAGCTCTTTGGGGACAGGGGAACTCACTGAAGCTTTCTTT.

The chain employs TRBV28 and TRBJ1-2; 7 positions agree with TRBD1. V was pared by 7 bases and J by 0 bases, with 5 bases of the junction left unmatched. Germline values: CDR1 MDHEN, CDR2 SYDVKM. This CDR3 comprises 14 residues. In DNA, the CDR3 is TGTGCCAGCACCCCAGGGACAGCTAACTATGGCTACACCTTC. It specifies CASTPGTANYGYTF.

The chain employs TRBV4-2 and TRBJ2-3; D unclear. This CDR3 has 15 amino acids. The germline V gene encodes CDR1 LGHNA and CDR2 YNFKEQ. Trimming pared 0 bases from V and 2 bases from J, leaving 9 bases between. CDR3 in DNA: TGTGCCAGCAGCCAAGAGGGCCAGAACACAGATACGCAGTATTTT. It codes for CASSQEGQNTDTQYF.

The chain recombines TRBV2 with TRBJ2-1, with 9 bases that match TRBD2. Germline-derived CDR1 and CDR2 are SNHLY and FYNNEI. Trimming cost V 6 bases and J 0 bases; bases outside gene matches: 3. The CDR3 spans 15 residues. The CDR3 here is CASRDSGSSYNEQFF. CDR3 nucleotide sequence: TGTGCCAGCAGGGATAGCGGGAGCTCCTACAATGAGCAGTTCTTC. Supplemented by reference TRBV2 and TRBJ2-1, the full variable domain reads EPEVTQTPSHQVTQMGQEVILRCVPISNHLYFYWYRQILGQKVEFLVSFYNNEISEKSEIFDDQFSVERPDGSNFTLKIRSTKLEDSAMYFCASRDSGSSYNEQFFGPGTRLTVL.

The chain carries TRBV28 and TRBJ1-4; 9 bases are a match to TRBD1. Germline CDR1 MDHEN, CDR2 SYDVKM. The CDR3 is 16 amino acids. V lost 2 bases to trimming and J lost 7 bases; unmatched junction nucleotides: 8. CDR3 residues: CASSLTGGLLGEKLFF. The DNA of the CDR3 is TGTGCCAGCAGTTTAACAGGGGGCCTTCTAGGTGAAAAACTGTTTTTT. Supplemented by reference TRBV28 and TRBJ1-4, the full variable domain reads DVKVTQSSRYLVKRTGEKVFLECVQDMDHENMFWYRQDPGLGLRLIYFSYDVKMKEKGDIPEGYSVSREKKERFSLILESASTNQTSMYLCASSLTGGLLGEKLFFGSGTQLSVL.

This clone has just one count. The chain combines TRBV7-6 with TRBJ1-1; D is possibly TRBD1 (5 bases). From germline, CDR1 is SGHVS and CDR2 FNYEAQ. Trimming removed 5 bases from V and 2 bases from J, with 9 bases in between. CDR3 length: 13 amino acids. The CDR3 is CASSAGPNTEAFF. The CDR3 coding sequence is TGTGCCAGCAGCGCGGGGCCTAACACTGAAGCTTTCTTT.

The chain's CDR3 is CASAGRVLRELFF. CDR3 in DNA: TGTGCCAGCGCCGGGAGAGTTTTGAGGGAGCTGTTTTTT. This rearrangement joins TRBV6-5 to TRBJ2-2, with D maybe TRBD2 (6 bases). V was shortened by 8 bases and J by 9 bases, with 16 bases between the two germline ends. The CDR3 sequence is 13 residues long. CDR1 and CDR2 from the germline V gene are MNHEY and SVGAGI.

CDR3 in DNA: TGTGCCAGTTCCGGGACACAAGGGGCCGGGGAGCTGTTTTTT. It codes for CASSGTQGAGELFF. The chain links TRBV6-1 to TRBJ2-2; the D gene is possibly TRBD1 (6 bases). V was shortened by 9 bases and J by 6 bases, with 17 bases between the two germline ends. This CDR3 region has 14 residues. Per germline, CDR1 MNHNS and CDR2 SASEGT.

The J gene is TRBJ2-7, the V gene TRBV28, with 11 bases aligning to TRBD2. The CDR3 has 14 amino acids. J was trimmed by 2 bases and V by 8 bases; bases with no gene match: 5. CDR1 and CDR2 from the germline V gene are MDHEN and SYDVKM. The CDR3 is CASCISGRAYEQYF. For the CDR3, the DNA is TGTGCCAGCTGTATTAGCGGGAGGGCCTACGAGCAGTACTTC.

This chain connects TRBV30 to TRBJ1-1, with D unclear. Per germline, CDR1 GTSNPN and CDR2 SVGIG (reference sequence). With 0 bases removed from V and 3 bases from J, the gap between germline ends came to 8 bases. There are 13 residues in the CDR3. The CDR3 DNA follows: TGTGCCTGGAGTGTTCCGGGTGACACTGAAGCTTTCTTT. Protein product: CAWSVPGDTEAFF.

This chain connects TRBV5-1 to TRBJ2-5, with a weak D call TRBD2 (5 bases). Germline V lookup: CDR1 SGHRS, CDR2 YFSETQ. The ends were cut back, 1 base at V and 0 bases at J, with 7 bases in the middle. The CDR3 covers 14 residues. CDR3 nucleotide sequence: TGCGCCAGCAGCTTGACCGGGAACCAAGAGACCCAGTACTTC. Translating gives CASSLTGNQETQYF. The full variable domain, with the rest looked up from reference TRBV5-1 and TRBJ2-5, is KAGVTQTPRYLIKTRGQQVTLSCSPISGHRSVSWYQQTPGQGLQFLFEYFSETQRNKGNFPGRFSGRQFSNSRSEMNVSTLELGDSALYLCASSLTGNQETQYFGPGTRLLVL.

CDR3 in amino acids: CASSLSQVQETQYF. The CDR3 DNA is TGTGCCAGCAGCTTATCACAGGTCCAAGAGACCCAGTACTTC. The chain uses TRBV7-2 and TRBJ2-5; D is possibly TRBD1 (5 bases). The V gene's germline CDR1 is SGHTA and CDR2 FQGNSA. The CDR3 spans 14 residues. V lost 2 bases and J lost 1, with 8 bases in between.

The chain employs TRBV29-1 and TRBJ1-1; unclear D gene. The CDR3 extends over 13 amino acids. CDR1 is SQVTM and CDR2 is ANQGSEA in the germline V gene. The V end lost 7 bases, the J end lost 5 bases, and 17 bases lay between the germline ends. CDR3 sequence: CSALGQKRTEAFF. CDR3 coding DNA: TGCAGCGCCCTTGGTCAGAAAAGAACTGAAGCTTTCTTT.

This sequence joins TRBV27 and TRBJ2-4; 9 positions match TRBD1. The CDR3 has 14 amino acids. The J segment lost 3 bases and the V segment lost 6 bases, leaving 3 bases of the junction unmatched. Germline V gene lookup returns CDR1 MNHEY and CDR2 SMNVEV (reference sequence). CDR3: CASSRTGVKNIQYF. CDR3 DNA sequence: TGTGCCAGCAGCCGGACAGGGGTCAAAAACATTCAGTACTTC.

J is TRBJ1-4 and V is TRBV6-5; D unclear. V was shortened by 7 bases and J by 7 bases, with 7 bases between the two germline ends. Germline V gives CDR1 MNHEY, CDR2 SVGAGI. This CDR3 is 11 amino acids long. CDR3 DNA: TGTGCCAGCATGCGAGGTGAAAAACTGTTTTTT. Amino acids: CASMRGEKLFF.

The chain couples TRBV2 to TRBJ2-5, with TRBD1 matching over 8 bases. The J segment lost 2 bases and the V segment lost 5 bases, leaving 10 bases of the junction unmatched. CDR3 length equals 16 residues. Germline V lookup: CDR1 SNHLY, CDR2 FYNNEI. DNA for the CDR3: TGTGCCAGCAGTTTCACAGGGGGTGGGGGGCAAGAGACCCAGTACTTC. Its translation: CASSFTGGGGQETQYF.

This clone was seen a handful of times. V and J are TRBV5-1 and TRBJ1-1; 8 nucleotides align to TRBD1. Germline CDR1 reads SGHRS; CDR2 reads YFSETQ. Trimming cost V 0 bases and J 6 bases; bases outside gene matches: 7. CDR3 size: 15 residues. CDR3 nucleotides: TGCGCCAGCAGCTTGGGAAGACAGGGGAGGGCTGAAGCTTTCTTT. This sequence encodes CASSLGRQGRAEAFF.

The rearrangement uses TRBV5-1 and TRBJ2-5; 11 bases match TRBD2. The germline V gene has CDR1 SGHRS and CDR2 YFSETQ. The CDR3 loop spans 18 amino acids. V shed 2 bases and J 2 bases; nucleotides not matched to a gene: 11. CDR3 DNA sequence: TGCGCCAGCAGCTTTCCAACTAGCGGGAGTGATAGTCAAGAGACCCAGTACTTC. Translation: CASSFPTSGSDSQETQYF.

This clone was recorded only once. V and J are TRBV28 and TRBJ1-2; maybe TRBD1 (5 bases). V dropped 6 bases and J dropped 3 bases, with 14 bases sitting between them. The CDR3 runs 14 residues. Germline CDR1 is MDHEN and CDR2 is SYDVKM. The CDR3 DNA sequence: TGTGCCAGCAGCCCGACAGTTTCCTACTATGGCTACACCTTC. It translates to CASSPTVSYYGYTF.

The chain employs TRBV27 and TRBJ1-6, with D tentatively TRBD1 (5 bases). The CDR3 has 14 amino acids. Germline values: CDR1 MNHEY, CDR2 SMNVEV (reference sequence). Trimming took 5 bases from V and 4 from J, leaving 9 bases between them. CDR3 coding DNA: TGTGCCAGCAGTCCCAGGGAATATAATTCACCCCTCCACTTT. Residues: CASSPREYNSPLHF.

The chain links TRBV5-1 to TRBJ2-6; 7 nucleotides align to TRBD1. The CDR3 totals 17 residues. With 4 bases clipped from V and 1 base from J, the junction kept 8 bases outside the gene matches. Germline CDR1 is SGHRS and CDR2 is YFSETQ. As DNA, the CDR3 is TGCGCCAGCAGCCCCCGGGACAGTTATTCTGGGGCCAACGTCCTGACTTTC. It is translated as CASSPRDSYSGANVLTF.

The sample holds a few counts of this clone. This chain connects TRBV18 to TRBJ1-3, with D unresolved. The CDR3 extends over 13 amino acids. CDR1 and CDR2 from the germline V gene are KGHSH and LQKENI. V was clipped by 8 bases and J by 1 base, with 9 bases between them. The CDR3 loop is CASRLSSGNTIYF. CDR3 bases: TGTGCCAGCCGTCTCAGTTCTGGAAACACCATATATTTT. The full variable domain, in which reference TRBV18 and TRBJ1-3 provide the parts outside the CDR3, is NAGVMQNPRHLVRRRGQEARLRCSPMKGHSHVYWYRQLPEEGLKFMVYLQKENIIDESGMPKERFSAEFPKEGPSILRIQQVVRGDSAAYFCASRLSSGNTIYFGEGSWLTVV.

This chain uses TRBV5-1 with TRBJ1-1, with D uncertain. Germline CDR1 is SGHRS and CDR2 is YFSETQ. The CDR3 extends over 14 amino acids. V shed 4 bases and J shed 0 bases, with 10 bases lying between them. The CDR3 reads CASSTGTMNTEAFF. CDR3 nucleotide sequence: TGCGCCAGCAGCACCGGTACCATGAACACTGAAGCTTTCTTT.

The chain uses TRBV18 and TRBJ2-7; D is perhaps TRBD1 (6 bases). Trimming pared 2 bases from V and 4 bases from J, leaving 15 bases between. The V gene's germline CDR1 is KGHSH and CDR2 LQKENI. The CDR3 has 15 amino acids. CDR3 nucleotides: TGTGCCAGCTCACCAGGCCCCCCTCAGGGGTACGAGCAGTACTTC. It translates to CASSPGPPQGYEQYF.

The chain recombines TRBV29-1 with TRBJ2-5, with TRBD1 matching over 9 bases. With 6 bases clipped from V and 5 bases from J, the junction kept 7 bases outside the gene matches. The CDR3 extends over 13 amino acids. Germline V gene sequence: CDR1 SQVTM, CDR2 ANQGSEA. The CDR3 loop is CSVGTGFEETQYF. CDR3 DNA sequence: TGCAGCGTGGGGACAGGGTTCGAGGAGACCCAGTACTTC. Using reference TRBV29-1 and TRBJ2-5 for the parts outside the CDR3, the full variable domain is SAVISQKPSRDICQRGTSLTIQCQVDSQVTMMFWYRQQPGQSLTLIATANQGSEATYESGFVIDKFPISRPNLTFSTLTVSNMSPEDSSIYLCSVGTGFEETQYFGPGTRLLVL.